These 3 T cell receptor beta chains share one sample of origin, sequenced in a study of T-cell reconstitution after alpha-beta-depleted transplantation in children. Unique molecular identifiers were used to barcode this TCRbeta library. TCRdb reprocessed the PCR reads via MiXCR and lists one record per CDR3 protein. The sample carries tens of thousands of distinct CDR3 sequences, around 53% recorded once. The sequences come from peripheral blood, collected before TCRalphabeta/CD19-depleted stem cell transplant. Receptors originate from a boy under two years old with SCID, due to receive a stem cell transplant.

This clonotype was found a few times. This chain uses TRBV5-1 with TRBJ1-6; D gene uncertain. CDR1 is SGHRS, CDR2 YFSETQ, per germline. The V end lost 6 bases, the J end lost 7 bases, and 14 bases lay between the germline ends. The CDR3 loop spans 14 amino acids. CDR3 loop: CASTLTGLNSPLHF. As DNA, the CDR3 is TGCGCCAGCACTCTGACCGGGTTGAATTCACCCCTCCACTTT.

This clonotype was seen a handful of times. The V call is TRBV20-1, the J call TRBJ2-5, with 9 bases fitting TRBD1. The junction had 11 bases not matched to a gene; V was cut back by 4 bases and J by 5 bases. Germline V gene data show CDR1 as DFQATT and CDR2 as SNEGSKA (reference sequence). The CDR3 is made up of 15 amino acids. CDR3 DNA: TGCAGTGCTACAGACGGACAGGGGCGCCGGGAGACCCAGTACTTC. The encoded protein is CSATDGQGRRETQYF.

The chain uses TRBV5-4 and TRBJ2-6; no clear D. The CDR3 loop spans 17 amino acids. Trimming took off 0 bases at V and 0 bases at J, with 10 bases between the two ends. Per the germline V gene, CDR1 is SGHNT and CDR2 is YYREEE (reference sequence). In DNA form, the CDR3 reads TGTGCCAGCAGCTTGGACCAAATTCTCTCTGGGGCCAACGTCCTGACTTTC. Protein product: CASSLDQILSGANVLTF.